Reported below is one TCR beta chain. Its target is unknown. This entry belongs to a study of shared clonotypes between healthy human individuals. All donors were healthy HIV-negative adults lacking recent acute infections or vaccinations. Germline CDR1 is ENHRY and CDR2 is SYGVKD. V dropped 7 bases and J dropped 1 base, with 20 bases sitting between them. The CDR3 is 18 residues long. Here immunoSEQ multiplex PCR was the method, and the copy in TCRdb shows in-frame clones only, minus some. Here the sample spans 1 million to 1.2 million clones, about 72% being singletons. Study findings and constraints: The sole specimen, blood, was sampled, and tissue repertoires likely differ. Larger estimated richness was generally recorded for naive subsets relative to memory subsets.

V usage is TRBV10-3 and J usage is TRBJ2-6, with D possibly TRBD1 on 5 matching bases. The TCR comes from a man between 18 and 29 years old in good health. Some clones in this sample may be carry-over from other donors' samples. The sample was memory CD4+ T cells from PBMCs. The sample's subset: CD45RA-negative fraction. The DNA for the CDR3 is TGTGCCATCACCTCAGGGTTCTCCCCCTTATCTGGGGCCAACGTCCTGACTTTC. This translates into CAITSGFSPLSGANVLTF.